The text below deals with one T cell receptor (beta chain). No antigen is known for it. The data were obtained in a study of cytomegalovirus exposure and HLA in healthy donors. Findings and caveats of the study: The later analysis indicated that the majority of CMV-associated TCR beta chains appeared HLA-restricted.

The CDR3 is 11 amino acids. Looked up from germline, CDR1 is SQVTM and CDR2 is ANQGSEA. Researchers ran the PCR with 60 Vbeta and 13 Jbeta primers. Method: immunoSEQ multiplex PCR; TCRdb's copy keeps in-frame clones and lacks some. The sample features tens of thousands of clones, with less than 2.5% in its top ten. V usage is TRBV29-1 and J usage is TRBJ1-1, with D unclear. Sequenced sample: PBMCs. The TCR was taken from a female donor in good health and CMV-seronegative. CDR3 in amino acids: CMGGPNTEAFF. In nucleotides, the CDR3 is TGCATGGGTGGGCCGAACACTGAAGCTTTCTTT.